Below, 26 T cell receptor beta chains from the same sample are listed, as sequenced in a study of blood T cell repertoires in COVID-19. Sequencing was performed with immunoSEQ multiplex PCR; in TCRdb, only in-frame clones are kept and a portion is missing. The top ten hold about 1% of the sample, which has under 200,000 clones, more than 75% seen once. The sequencing input was peripheral blood. The receptors were sampled from a man aged 40-49 years with acute or convalescent COVID-19.

This clone was seen just once. V usage is TRBV19 and J usage is TRBJ2-6, with 8 bases matching TRBD1. Germline-derived CDR1 and CDR2 are LNHDA and SQIVND (reference sequence). Trimming cost V 5 bases and J 4 bases; bases outside gene matches: 7. The CDR3 has 16 amino acids. This CDR3 is CASSEDRARGANVLTF. The DNA for the CDR3 is TGTGCCAGTAGTGAGGACAGGGCGAGAGGGGCCAACGTCCTGACTTTC.

The DNA of the CDR3 is TGTGCCAGCAGTTACGGCCCGTTGTTTACTGAAGCTTTCTTT. This gives the protein CASSYGPLFTEAFF. The rearrangement joins TRBV6-5 to TRBJ1-1, with D unresolved. This CDR3 region has 14 residues. Looked up from germline, CDR1 is MNHEY and CDR2 is SVGAGI. Trimming cost V 2 bases and J 5 bases, with 12 bases left between them.

The J gene is TRBJ1-6, the V gene TRBV7-2; TRBD1 matches 9 bases. The trim removed 5 bases at V and 8 bases at J, leaving 7 bases unmatched. CDR3 size: 15 residues. Per the germline V gene, CDR1 is SGHTA and CDR2 is FQGNSA. CDR3 coding DNA: TGTGCCAGCAGCGAGGACAGGGGAGGCTATTCACCCCTCCACTTT. Its protein product is CASSEDRGGYSPLHF. Variable domain in full (rest from reference TRBV7-2 and TRBJ1-6): GAGVSQSPSNKVTEKGKDVELRCDPISGHTALYWYRQSLGQGLEFLIYFQGNSAPDKSGLPSDRFSAERTGGSVSTLTIQRTQQEDSAVYLCASSEDRGGYSPLHFGNGTRLTVT.

The rearrangement uses TRBV18 and TRBJ1-1; 8 bases line up with TRBD1. Germline lookup yields CDR1 KGHSH and CDR2 LQKENI. The CDR3 runs 15 residues. The V gene end was trimmed by 5 bases and the J gene end by 2 bases; junction bases not matched to a gene: 7. The CDR3 spells CASSSSGQDNTEAFF. CDR3 in DNA: TGTGCCAGCTCATCCTCGGGACAGGACAACACTGAAGCTTTCTTT.

The chain carries TRBV7-2 and TRBJ2-3; 8 nucleotides line up with TRBD2. Germline V gene data show CDR1 as SGHTA and CDR2 as FQGNSA. CDR3 length: 17 amino acids. V was clipped by 4 bases and J by 4 bases; unmatched bases: 13. In DNA, the CDR3 is TGTGCCAGCAGCTCCTACCCGGCGGGGGGCGGGCCAGATACGCAGTATTTT. This encodes CASSSYPAGGGPDTQYF.

In its sample, this clone was seen a few times. The gene calls are TRBV9 and TRBJ1-3; 9 bases line up with TRBD1. The V gene end was trimmed by 4 bases and the J gene end by 2 bases; junction bases not matched to a gene: 4. Per the germline V gene, CDR1 is SGDLS and CDR2 is YYNGEE. The CDR3 spans 15 residues. CDR3 DNA: TGTGCCAGCAGCTCACAGGGGGCTACTGGAAACACCATATATTTT. Amino acid sequence: CASSSQGATGNTIYF.

The chain uses TRBV3-1 (or the pseudogene TRBV3-2) and TRBJ1-2; 9 nucleotides align to TRBD1. CDR3 size: 13 residues. CDR1 and CDR2 (germline): LGHDT, YNNKEL (reference sequence). After removal of 7 bases from V and 8 bases from J, the junction contained 8 bases not matched to a gene. The CDR3 region is CASTAQTGGGYTF. CDR3 coding DNA: TGTGCCAGCACCGCTCAGACAGGGGGGGGCTACACCTTC.

This clone occurred a few times. V usage is TRBV28 and J usage is TRBJ1-2; D is uncertain. CDR3 length: 13 amino acids. V gave up 2 bases and J gave up 2 bases, with 6 bases separating them. Germline values: CDR1 MDHEN, CDR2 SYDVKM. The CDR3 reads CASSLGQNYGYTF. The DNA for the CDR3 is TGTGCCAGCAGTTTAGGGCAGAACTATGGCTACACCTTC.

The rearrangement uses TRBV6-6 and TRBJ2-1, with 8 bases fitting TRBD1. Germline lookup yields CDR1 MNHNY and CDR2 SVGAGI (reference sequence). The length of the CDR3 is 17 residues. After removal of 5 bases from V and 1 base from J, the junction contained 10 bases not matched to a gene. The CDR3 loop reads CASSPRATGVSYNEQFF. DNA of the CDR3: TGTGCCAGCAGTCCTCGTGCGACAGGGGTTTCCTACAATGAGCAGTTCTTC.

This sequence joins TRBV5-4 and TRBJ2-7; TRBD1 is a possible D gene (5 bases). Trimming stripped 4 bases from V and 2 bases from J, with 10 bases between. Per the germline V gene, CDR1 is SGHNT and CDR2 is YYREEE (reference sequence). This CDR3 is 13 amino acids long. CDR3 residues: CASSPSTAYEQYF. The CDR3 nucleotides are TGTGCCAGCAGCCCCTCGACAGCCTACGAGCAGTACTTC.

This chain uses TRBV11-2 with TRBJ2-7; 7 nucleotides align to TRBD1. The V segment lost 4 bases and the J segment 4 bases; nucleotides outside the gene matches: 7. The CDR3 has 14 amino acids. Germline V gene lookup returns CDR1 SGHAT and CDR2 FQNNGV. The CDR3 sequence: CASSSLIQGYEQYF. Written as DNA, the CDR3 is TGTGCCAGCAGCTCCCTCATACAGGGGTACGAGCAGTACTTC.

The chain employs TRBV6-5 and TRBJ2-3; tentatively, D is TRBD1 (8 bases). The V gene lost 6 bases and the J gene lost 6 bases, with 19 bases spanning the gap. Germline CDR1 is MNHEY and CDR2 is SVGAGI. The CDR3 has 15 amino acids. CDR3 nucleotide sequence: TGTGCCAGCAGAATACAGGGGGGGAGAGGGGATACGCAGTATTTT. As protein: CASRIQGGRGDTQYF.

The chain couples TRBV7-2 to TRBJ1-1; the match to TRBD1 covers 10 bases. This CDR3 spans 15 amino acids. CDR1 and CDR2 from the germline V gene are SGHTA and FQGNSA. V lost 6 bases and J lost 1; bases outside the gene matches: 5. The CDR3 sequence: CASRGTGVWNTEAFF. The DNA for the CDR3 is TGTGCCAGCAGAGGGACAGGGGTCTGGAACACTGAAGCTTTCTTT.

This clone was recorded at least ten times. The chain joins TRBV27 to TRBJ1-5; D possibly corresponds to TRBD1 (6 bases). The germline CDR1 and CDR2 sequences are MNHEY and SMNVEV (reference sequence). V lost 6 bases to trimming and J lost 7 bases, with 19 bases between them. The CDR3 is 15 amino acids. CDR3 amino acids: CASRPWTASGQPQHF. The CDR3 bases are TGTGCCAGCAGACCCTGGACAGCATCAGGGCAGCCCCAGCATTTT.

This clone has a single count. V gene TRBV6-5 combines with J gene TRBJ1-2, with 11 bases that match TRBD1. Losses at the gene ends were 6 bases for V and 5 bases for J; bases not matched to a gene: 8. Germline CDR1 reads MNHEY; CDR2 reads SVGAGI. The CDR3 has 15 residues. This CDR3 reads CASRIWDRGEYGYTF. CDR3 DNA sequence: TGTGCCAGCAGAATATGGGACAGGGGGGAATATGGCTACACCTTC.

The chain is built from TRBV5-1 and TRBJ1-3, with D possibly matching TRBD1 (6 bases). The CDR3 contains 16 residues. Germline assignment: CDR1 SGHRS and CDR2 YFSETQ. Trimming stripped 1 base from V and 0 bases from J, with 11 bases between. Written as DNA, the CDR3 is TGCGCCAGCAGCTTGTCGGGACACCCCTCTGGAAACACCATATATTTT. Encoded protein: CASSLSGHPSGNTIYF. Full variable domain (outside the CDR3, taken from reference TRBV5-1 and TRBJ1-3): KAGVTQTPRYLIKTRGQQVTLSCSPISGHRSVSWYQQTPGQGLQFLFEYFSETQRNKGNFPGRFSGRQFSNSRSEMNVSTLELGDSALYLCASSLSGHPSGNTIYFGEGSWLTVV.

V gene TRBV3-1 (or the pseudogene TRBV3-2) combines with J gene TRBJ2-5; 10 nucleotides agree with TRBD2. V dropped 5 bases and J dropped 2; count of bases not matched to a gene: 5. Germline-derived CDR1 and CDR2 are LGHDT and YNNKEL (reference sequence). The CDR3 runs to 15 residues. The CDR3 DNA is TGTGCCAGCAGCTTGGGACTAGCGCGGCAAGAGACCCAGTACTTC. This gives the protein CASSLGLARQETQYF.

The V and J genes are TRBV7-6 and TRBJ2-1; TRBD2 matches at 13 bases. Germline V CDR1 and CDR2: SGHVS, FNYEAQ. V shed 5 bases and J 7 bases; nucleotides not matched to a gene: 14. The CDR3 totals 18 residues. This CDR3 reads CASSLTSGGAMGNNEQFF. CDR3 in DNA: TGTGCCAGCAGCCTTACTAGCGGGGGGGCCATGGGGAATAATGAGCAGTTCTTC. Supplemented by reference TRBV7-6 and TRBJ2-1, the full variable domain reads GAGVSQSPRYKVTKRGQDVALRCDPISGHVSLYWYRQALGQGPEFLTYFNYEAQQDKSGLPNDRFSAERPEGSISTLTIQRTEQRDSAMYRCASSLTSGGAMGNNEQFFGPGTRLTVL.

The V call is TRBV4-1, the J call TRBJ2-5, with TRBD2 matching over 7 bases. The CDR3 is made up of 20 amino acids. V dropped 5 bases and J dropped 2; count of bases not matched to a gene: 23. CDR1 and CDR2 from the germline V gene are MGHRA and YSYEKL. CDR3 sequence reads: CASSFKRRDRQRGRQETQYF. The CDR3 nucleotides read TGCGCCAGCAGCTTTAAAAGAAGGGACCGACAGCGGGGAAGGCAAGAGACCCAGTACTTC.

V and J are TRBV7-3 and TRBJ2-5; 7 nucleotides match TRBD2. J lost 3 bases, V lost 2 bases, and 0 bases had no gene match. The germline gives CDR1 SGHTA, CDR2 FQGTGA. The CDR3 extends over 13 amino acids. CDR3: CASSLLAEETQYF. CDR3 DNA: TGTGCCAGCAGCTTACTAGCGGAAGAGACCCAGTACTTC.

The chain links TRBV6-5 to TRBJ1-6; D is perhaps TRBD1 (5 bases). Germline V CDR1 and CDR2: MNHEY, SVGAGI. This CDR3 region has 15 residues. Trimming pared 2 bases from V and 6 bases from J, leaving 11 bases between. CDR3 DNA: TGTGCCAGCAGTTACCAAGGGGCCCCTAATTCACCCCTCCACTTT. This translates into CASSYQGAPNSPLHF.

The rearrangement uses TRBV3-1 (or the pseudogene TRBV3-2) and TRBJ1-3, with D hard to call. Trimming took off 1 base at V and 3 bases at J, with 7 bases between the two ends. Germline-derived CDR1 and CDR2 are LGHDT and YNNKEL (reference sequence). CDR3 length: 14 residues. Written as DNA, the CDR3 is TGTGCCAGCAGCCAAGCGGCGGGTGGAAACACCATATATTTT. This codes for CASSQAAGGNTIYF.

The chain joins TRBV4-3 to TRBJ1-2, with 7 bases identical to TRBD1. Germline assignment: CDR1 LGHNA and CDR2 YSLEER. This CDR3 is 14 amino acids long. The ends lost 4 bases at V and 2 bases at J; junction bases unmatched: 4. In DNA form, the CDR3 reads TGCGCCAGCAGCCCTGGACAGGCGAACTATGGCTACACCTTC. This codes for CASSPGQANYGYTF.

This chain links TRBV2 with TRBJ2-7; 8 bases map to TRBD2. V gave up 7 bases and J gave up 1 base; unmatched junction bases: 6. This CDR3 contains 14 residues. The germline V gene has CDR1 SNHLY and CDR2 FYNNEI. CDR3 residues: CASNIAGPSYEQYF. For the CDR3, the DNA is TGTGCCAGCAATATAGCGGGGCCATCCTACGAGCAGTACTTC.

The J gene is TRBJ2-3, the V gene TRBV28; D is possibly TRBD1 (5 bases). The CDR3 is made up of 15 amino acids. V was cut by 2 bases and J by 3 bases, with 12 bases left in between. Germline V gene sequence: CDR1 MDHEN, CDR2 SYDVKM. CDR3 in DNA: TGTGCCAGCAGTTTAGATGGGGCCGGGACAGATACGCAGTATTTT. Its protein is CASSLDGAGTDTQYF.

This clone showed up just a few times. The chain links TRBV9 to TRBJ2-3; tentative D call: TRBD1 (7 bases). Trimming stripped 0 bases from V and 8 bases from J, with 16 bases between. Germline assignment: CDR1 SGDLS and CDR2 YYNGEE. The CDR3 sequence is 15 residues long. CDR3 bases: TGTGCCAGCAGCGTAGGAGGGCAGGGGGGAGGTACGCAGTATTTT. It encodes CASSVGGQGGGTQYF.